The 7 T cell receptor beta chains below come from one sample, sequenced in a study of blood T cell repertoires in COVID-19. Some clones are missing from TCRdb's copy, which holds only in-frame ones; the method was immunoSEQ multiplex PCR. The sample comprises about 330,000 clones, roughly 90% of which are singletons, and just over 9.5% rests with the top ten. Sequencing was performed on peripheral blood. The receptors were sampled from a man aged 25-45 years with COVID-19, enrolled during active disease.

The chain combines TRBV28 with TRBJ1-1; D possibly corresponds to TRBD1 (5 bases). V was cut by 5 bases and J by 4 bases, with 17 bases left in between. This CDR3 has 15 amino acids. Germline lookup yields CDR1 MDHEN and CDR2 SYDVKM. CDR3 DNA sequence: TGTGCCAGCAGTCGAGGCGGGGCGATGATCACTGAAGCTTTCTTT. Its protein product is CASSRGGAMITEAFF.

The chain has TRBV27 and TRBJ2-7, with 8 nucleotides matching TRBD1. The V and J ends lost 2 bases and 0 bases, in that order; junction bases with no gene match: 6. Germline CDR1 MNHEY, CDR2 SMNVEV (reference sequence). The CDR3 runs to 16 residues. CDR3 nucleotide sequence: TGTGCCAGCAGTTTAAGGACAGGGCGAAACTCCTACGAGCAGTACTTC. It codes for CASSLRTGRNSYEQYF.

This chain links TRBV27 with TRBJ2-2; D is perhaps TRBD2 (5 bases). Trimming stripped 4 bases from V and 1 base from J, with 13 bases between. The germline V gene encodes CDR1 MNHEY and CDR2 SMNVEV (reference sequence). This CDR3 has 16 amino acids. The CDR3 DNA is TGTGCCAGCAGTTATTTGGAGCGGTTGAACACCGGGGAGCTGTTTTTT. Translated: CASSYLERLNTGELFF.

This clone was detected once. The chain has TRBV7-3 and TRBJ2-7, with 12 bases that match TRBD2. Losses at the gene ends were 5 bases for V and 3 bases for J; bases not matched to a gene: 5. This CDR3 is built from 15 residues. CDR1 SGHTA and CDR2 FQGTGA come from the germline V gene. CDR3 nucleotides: TGTGCCAGCAGCAAACTAGCGGGGGGCTACTACGAGCAGTACTTC. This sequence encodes CASSKLAGGYYEQYF.

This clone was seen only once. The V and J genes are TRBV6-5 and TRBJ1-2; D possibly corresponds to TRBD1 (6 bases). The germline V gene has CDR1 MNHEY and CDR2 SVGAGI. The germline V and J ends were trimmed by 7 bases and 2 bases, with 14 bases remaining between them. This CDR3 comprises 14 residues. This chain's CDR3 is CASTSPRGNYGYTF. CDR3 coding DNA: TGTGCCAGCACCTCTCCCAGGGGCAACTATGGCTACACCTTC.

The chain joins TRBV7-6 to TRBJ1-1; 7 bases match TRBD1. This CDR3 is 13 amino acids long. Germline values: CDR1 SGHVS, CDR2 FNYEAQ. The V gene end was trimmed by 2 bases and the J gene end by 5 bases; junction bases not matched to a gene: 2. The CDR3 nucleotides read TGTGCCAGCAGCTTATCAGGGGGGACTGAAGCTTTCTTT. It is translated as CASSLSGGTEAFF.

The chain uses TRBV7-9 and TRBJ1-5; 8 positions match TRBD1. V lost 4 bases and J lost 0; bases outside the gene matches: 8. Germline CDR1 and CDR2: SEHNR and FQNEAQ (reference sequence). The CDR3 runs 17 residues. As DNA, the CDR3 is TGTGCCAGCAGCTCCTACGACAGGGGAATTAGCAATCAGCCCCAGCATTTT. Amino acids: CASSSYDRGISNQPQHF.